The clone carrying this TCR beta chain was recorded once. TCRdb called the RT-PCR reads again in MiXCR, with one record for every CDR3 protein. The repertoire consists of around 150,000 distinct CDR3 sequences, with over 25% occurring once and the leading ten covering around 3%. This sample stems from a study of patients and donors after allogeneic stem cell transplantation. V shed 6 bases and J shed 3 bases, with 12 bases lying between them. Germline CDR1 MDHEN, CDR2 SYDVKM. The CDR3 totals 13 residues. Sequenced: blood, either unsorted or a sorted T cell fraction (not recorded which). The clonotype comes from a human donor who was either an allogeneic HSCT recipient or a stem cell or donor lymphocyte infusion donor (not recorded which). It is not recorded whose cells these are; they may come from a transplant donor. This rearrangement joins TRBV28 to TRBJ2-7, with D possibly TRBD2 on 5 matching bases. The CDR3 DNA reads as TGTGCCAGCAGCCCTAGAGGGATCTACGAGCAGTACTTC. Translated, it gives CASSPRGIYEQYF. The full variable domain, rest sourced from reference TRBV28 and TRBJ2-7, is DVKVTQSSRYLVKRTGEKVFLECVQDMDHENMFWYRQDPGLGLRLIYFSYDVKMKEKGDIPEGYSVSREKKERFSLILESASTNQTSMYLCASSPRGIYEQYFGPGTRLTVT.